The sequence of this T cell receptor (beta chain) was determined in a study of shared clonotypes between healthy human individuals. Regarding the study as a whole: Of the naive CD4 clonotypes, roughly 5.2% were shared across a handful of donors. Shared clonotypes across all four donors exceeded non-shared ones in generation probability.

A word on this clone: The antigen remains undetermined.

The repertoire was sequenced with immunoSEQ multiplex PCR; TCRdb's copy has only in-frame clones and lacks some. The profile shows 2,500,000 or so clones, 80% to 95% of them singletons. Germline assignment: CDR1 KGHSH and CDR2 LQKENI. The CDR3 sequence is 15 residues long. Trimming shortened V by 1 base and J by 0 bases, and 9 bases separated the two germline ends. The TCR originated in a man aged 18 to 35 in good health. Some clones in this sample may be carry-over from other donors' samples. The sequencing sample was made of naive CD4+ T cells from PBMCs. Subset meaning: CD45RA+ positively selected. V gene TRBV18 combines with J gene TRBJ1-1; D is perhaps TRBD1 (6 bases). The CDR3 reads CASSPRGALNTEAFF. The CDR3 DNA is TGTGCCAGCTCACCACGGGGGGCGCTGAACACTGAAGCTTTCTTT.